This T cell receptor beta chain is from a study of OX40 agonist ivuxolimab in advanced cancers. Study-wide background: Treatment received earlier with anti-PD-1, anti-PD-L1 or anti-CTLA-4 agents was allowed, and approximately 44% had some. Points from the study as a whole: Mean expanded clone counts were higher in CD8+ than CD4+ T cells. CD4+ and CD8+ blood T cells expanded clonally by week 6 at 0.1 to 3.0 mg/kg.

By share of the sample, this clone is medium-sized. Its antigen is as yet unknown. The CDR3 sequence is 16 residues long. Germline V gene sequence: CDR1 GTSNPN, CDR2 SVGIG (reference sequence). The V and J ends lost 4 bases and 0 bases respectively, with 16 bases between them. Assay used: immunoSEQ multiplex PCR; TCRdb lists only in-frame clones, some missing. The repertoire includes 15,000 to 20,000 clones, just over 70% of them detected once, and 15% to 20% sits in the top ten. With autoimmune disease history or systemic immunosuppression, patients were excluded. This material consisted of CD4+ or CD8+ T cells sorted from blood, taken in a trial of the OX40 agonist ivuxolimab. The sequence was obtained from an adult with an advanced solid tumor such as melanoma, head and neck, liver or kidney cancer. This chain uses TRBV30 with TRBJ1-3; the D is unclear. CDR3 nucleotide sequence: TGTGCCTGGAAAGGACCGACTCATAGCTCTGGAAACACCATATATTTT. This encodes CAWKGPTHSSGNTIYF.